This T cell receptor (beta chain) was recorded in a study of blood T cell repertoires in COVID-19. Background on the study: Italy, Spain and the United States were the sources of the convalescent and acute COVID-19 samples. The cDNA or gDNA used as material had been derived from T cells, B-cell-depleted T cells, or PBMCs.

During active infection, Seattle patients enrolled and were then monitored through disease. Authors' analysis steps: By means of reference gene primer amplification, nucleated cell counts were estimated. TCRdb's copy holds only in-frame clones and misses some; the assay was immunoSEQ multiplex PCR. Clonal size and the V and J genes are those of that table, whereas D and trimming came from the DNA. The profile shows approximately 300,000 clones, 70% to 90% of them singletons. The CDR3 loop spans 16 amino acids. CDR1 is MDHEN and CDR2 is SYDVKM in the germline V gene. V lost 3 bases to trimming and J lost 7 bases; unmatched junction nucleotides: 8.

This receptor was taken from a human donor with COVID-19, enrolled during active disease. The donor label of this sample is uncertain. The chain combines TRBV28 with TRBJ2-2; 10 bases line up with TRBD1. The specimen sequenced was peripheral blood. The CDR3 sequence is CASSFIDRGLVGELFF. DNA for the CDR3: TGTGCCAGCAGTTTTATAGACAGGGGGCTCGTCGGGGAGCTGTTTTTT.